The rows below give T cell receptor beta chains drawn from one sample of a study of blood T cell repertoires in COVID-19. Profiling relied on immunoSEQ multiplex PCR, and the TCRdb table lists in-frame clones only, not all of them. The sample includes hundreds of thousands of clones, approximately 86% of them seen just once. The sequenced sample consisted of PBMCs or T cells enriched from blood (not recorded which). The receptor set was obtained from a woman in her 30s who had been exposed to COVID-19. Both conserved end residues are part of each CDR3. A D gene is named only where the DNA matches it firmly. The size entry is marked missing in some rows and otherwise reads once, few, many or a size class.

>TRBV7-3|once|-|TRBJ1-6
TGTGCCAGCAGCGTTCAGGGTTTCGGTTCACCCCTCCACTTT
CASSVQGFGSPLHF
>TRBV5-1|-|-|TRBJ1-1
TGCGCCAGCAGCCCCGGGACACTCGACACTGAAGCTTTCTTT
CASSPGTLDTEAFF
>TRBV10-3|-|TRBD1|TRBJ2-2
TGTGCCATCAGTGAGCCTGACAGGGTACGGGGTTTTGACGACGGGGAGCTGTTTTTT
CAISEPDRVRGFDDGELFF
>TRBV9|once|TRBD1|TRBJ2-4
TGTGCCAGCAGCGTAGACCCCGGGACAGTCCAAAACATTCAGTACTTC
CASSVDPGTVQNIQYF
>TRBV25-1|-|-|TRBJ2-1
TGTGCCAGCAGCCCCCCGGGCTCCTACAATGAGCAGTTCTTC
CASSPPGSYNEQFF
>TRBV18|-|-|TRBJ1-5
TGTGCCAGCTCACGGGGAGTGGATAGGCCCCAGCATTTT
CASSRGVDRPQHF
>TRBV6-1|-|-|TRBJ2-2
TGTGCCAGCAGTGCCATTTCGGAGGGGCCCACCGGGGAGCTGTTTTTT
CASSAISEGPTGELFF
>TRBV4-1|-|TRBD2|TRBJ2-5
TGCGCCAGCAGCCAAGATCTCGGGACTAGCAGTGAGACCCAGTACTTC
CASSQDLGTSSETQYF
>TRBV29-1|once|-|TRBJ1-4
TGCAGCGTTCAGGGTTCTCCTAATGAAAAACTGTTTTTT
CSVQGSPNEKLFF
>TRBV3-1/TRBV3-2|-|-|TRBJ1-4
TGTGCCAGCGGCAGGAAGACAACTAATGAAAAACTGTTTTTT
CASGRKTTNEKLFF
>TRBV13|-|-|TRBJ1-5
TGTGCCAGCAGCTTGTCCGGCGGGGGGGAGCCCCAGCATTTT
CASSLSGGGEPQHF
>TRBV3-1/TRBV3-2|-|-|TRBJ1-1
TGTGCCAGCAGCCAAGTGGGGGGAAATGGGGCTTTCTTT
CASSQVGGNGAFF
>TRBV2|-|TRBD2|TRBJ2-1
TGTGCCAGCAGTGGGGGGGGTTATGAGCAGTTCTTC
CASSGGGYEQFF
>TRBV30|few|-|TRBJ1-2
TGTGCCTGGAGTCTCCGGGGGGGCGCTGGCTACACCTTC
CAWSLRGGAGYTF
>TRBV7-8|once|-|TRBJ1-5
TGTGCCAGCAGCTCCCAGGGGCCCCTTGAAAATCAGCCCCAGCATTTT
CASSSQGPLENQPQHF
>TRBV19|-|TRBD1|TRBJ2-1
TGTGCCAGTAGTACCCCTGGGACAGGGGTAAGGAATGAGCAGTTCTTC
CASSTPGTGVRNEQFF
>TRBV11-3|-|-|TRBJ2-2
TGTGCCAGCAGCCCGGTCGCAGGGGAGGGCACCGGGGAGCTGTTTTTT
CASSPVAGEGTGELFF
>TRBV18|-|-|TRBJ2-7
TGTGCCAGCTCACCAATTCCCGGGACTGGAACCTACGAGCAGTACTTC
CASSPIPGTGTYEQYF